Below, 10 T cell receptor beta chains from the same sample are listed, as sequenced in a study of shared clonotypes between healthy human individuals. The table came from immunoSEQ multiplex PCR; TCRdb's copy has only in-frame clones and leaves some out. The profile shows about 1,900,000 clones, 85% to 95% of them singletons. CD45RO-negative, CCR7-positively selected cells formed the naive CD8 fraction, excluding terminally differentiated effector memory CD45RA+ cells. The sample consisted of naive CD8+ T cells sorted from blood. These receptor sequences come from a man younger than 35 in good health.

This clone was observed once. The CDR3 DNA follows: TGTGCCAGCAGCGGCGTCGGTCAGGGGCCGGGGGAGCAGTACTTC. It translates to CASSGVGQGPGEQYF. The V gene is TRBV7-9, the J gene TRBJ2-7; TRBD1 might be the D (6 bases). CDR3 length: 15 amino acids. CDR1 and CDR2 (germline): SEHNR, FQNEAQ (reference sequence). V was clipped by 5 bases and J by 7 bases, with 21 bases between them.

The chain couples TRBV7-2 to TRBJ2-7; D assignment may be TRBD1 or TRBD2 (5 bases each). Trimming took off 8 bases at V and 4 bases at J, with 18 bases between the two ends. CDR1 is SGHTA, CDR2 FQGNSA, per germline. The CDR3 extends over 14 amino acids. The CDR3 DNA is TGTGCCAGCCGCGCTGAGGGGCTTTTTTACGAGCAGTACTTC. Its protein product is CASRAEGLFYEQYF.

The gene calls are TRBV7-8 and TRBJ2-5; 12 nucleotides agree with TRBD2. Trimming cost V 5 bases and J 2 bases; bases outside gene matches: 9. The length of the CDR3 is 17 residues. Germline CDR1 is SGHVS and CDR2 is FQNEAQ. The CDR3 DNA reads as TGTGCCAGCAGCCCTTCCCTAGCGGGAGGGATTCAAGAGACCCAGTACTTC. It codes for CASSPSLAGGIQETQYF.

This chain connects TRBV5-1 to TRBJ2-7; D is unresolved. Germline V gives CDR1 SGHRS, CDR2 YFSETQ. V was pared by 7 bases and J by 0 bases, with 5 bases between. The length of the CDR3 is 11 residues. The CDR3 coding sequence is TGCGCCAGCGCCTCCTCCTACGAGCAGTACTTC. Protein: CASASSYEQYF.

The rearrangement links TRBV12-5 to TRBJ1-4; no reliable D call. Trimming stripped 7 bases from V and 4 bases from J, with 22 bases between. CDR3 size: 17 residues. Germline V lookup: CDR1 LGHNT, CDR2 FRNRAP. CDR3 region: CASDPPGQPSINEKLFF. The CDR3, as DNA: TGTGCTAGTGACCCCCCGGGCCAGCCTTCTATTAATGAAAAACTGTTTTTT.

The gene calls are TRBV4-1 and TRBJ2-5; the D is unclear. Germline-derived CDR1 and CDR2 are MGHRA and YSYEKL. V lost 1 base, J lost 3 bases, and 9 bases lay in between. The CDR3 runs 14 residues. The CDR3 loop reads CASSQVQGKETQYF. CDR3 nucleotides: TGCGCCAGCAGCCAAGTTCAAGGGAAAGAGACCCAGTACTTC.

The chain employs TRBV10-3 and TRBJ2-3; D tentatively reads TRBD1 or TRBD2 (5 bases each). Trimming took off 4 bases at V and 4 bases at J, with 12 bases between the two ends. Germline assignment: CDR1 ENHRY and CDR2 SYGVKD. The CDR3 sequence is 14 residues long. This chain's CDR3 is CAISVGEGADTQYF. In nucleotides, the CDR3 is TGTGCCATCAGTGTGGGGGAAGGCGCAGATACGCAGTATTTT.

The chain joins TRBV9 to TRBJ2-2; D assignment may be TRBD1 or TRBD2 (6 bases each). The V end was cut by 0 bases, the J end by 4 bases, with 13 bases between. Germline V gene lookup returns CDR1 SGDLS and CDR2 YYNGEE. The CDR3 has 16 amino acids. The CDR3 loop is CASSVEGGLGTGELFF. For the CDR3, the DNA is TGTGCCAGCAGCGTAGAGGGGGGTCTCGGCACCGGGGAGCTGTTTTTT.

This clone was seen more than once but under ten times. Within the sample, other DNA sequences also encode this same CDR3. The chain has TRBV6-1 and TRBJ2-7, with D unresolved. Germline V gene data show CDR1 as MNHNS and CDR2 as SASEGT. With 2 bases removed from V and 4 bases from J, the gap between germline ends came to 3 bases. The CDR3 runs to 11 residues. The CDR3 DNA is TGTGCCAGCAGTGAAATTTACGAGCAGTACTTC. Translating it yields CASSEIYEQYF.

The gene calls are TRBV5-6 and TRBJ2-1; D remains ambiguous. The V end was cut by 1 base, the J end by 8 bases, with 7 bases between. The CDR3 sequence is 12 residues long. Germline assignment: CDR1 SGHDT and CDR2 YYEEEE. In DNA, the CDR3 is TGTGCCAGCAGCTTGATCAGTGATGAGCAGTTCTTC. This gives the protein CASSLISDEQFF.